This passage covers 20 T cell receptor beta chains from one sample sequenced in a study of blood T cell repertoires in COVID-19. Measured with immunoSEQ multiplex PCR; TCRdb has only the in-frame clones, and not every one. Among over 130,000 clones listed, 65% to 90% were seen once. Sequenced input: peripheral blood. The receptors originated from a man between 50 and 59 years old with acute or convalescent COVID-19.

This clone was observed a single time. The chain's CDR3 is CASSLEQRRSYEQYF. The CDR3 DNA reads as TGTGCCAGCAGCTTGGAACAGAGACGCTCCTACGAGCAGTACTTC. V is TRBV5-6 and J is TRBJ2-7; D gene unclear. The CDR3 is made up of 15 amino acids. Trimming removed 0 bases at V and 0 bases at J, with 10 bases between. Germline values: CDR1 SGHDT, CDR2 YYEEEE.

The V gene is TRBV30, the J gene TRBJ1-2; TRBD1 agrees at 8 bases. From germline, CDR1 is GTSNPN and CDR2 SVGIG (reference sequence). V trimming: 3 bases; J trimming: 4 bases; junction bases outside the gene matches: 7. The CDR3 loop spans 14 amino acids. The CDR3 DNA follows: TGTGCCTGGAGGTTCCAGGGGGCTTCCTATGGCTACACCTTC. Encoded protein: CAWRFQGASYGYTF. Combining the CDR3 with reference TRBV30 and TRBJ1-2 gives the whole variable domain SQTIHQWPATLVQPVGSPLSLECTVEGTSNPNLYWYRQAAGRGLQLLFYSVGIGQISSEVPQNLSASRPQDRQFILSSKKLLLSDSGFYLCAWRFQGASYGYTFGSGTRLTVV.

The chain joins TRBV6-5 to TRBJ1-1; D is unclear. This CDR3 contains 16 residues. Germline lookup yields CDR1 MNHEY and CDR2 SVGAGI. The V end was cut by 0 bases, the J end by 2 bases, with 13 bases between. CDR3 DNA: TGTGCCAGCAGTTACTCGATAGAGGCTCCTAACACTGAAGCTTTCTTT. The encoded protein is CASSYSIEAPNTEAFF.

The CDR3 here is CASSQVPGTNYGYTF. DNA for the CDR3: TGCGCCAGCAGCCAAGTTCCAGGTACTAACTATGGCTACACCTTC. V and J are TRBV4-1 and TRBJ1-2; D not resolved. Trimming left V 1 base short and J 0 bases short, with 9 bases between. This CDR3 has 15 amino acids. Germline-derived CDR1 and CDR2 are MGHRA and YSYEKL.

The chain couples TRBV12-3 or TRBV12-4 to TRBJ2-5; unclear D gene. There are 13 residues in the CDR3. V was shortened by 6 bases and J by 4 bases, with 12 bases between the two germline ends. The CDR3 DNA is TGTGCCAGCAGCCCTCCACTCGGAGAGACCCAGTACTTC. Its protein is CASSPPLGETQYF.

This chain joins TRBV6-5 and TRBJ2-2, with D uncertain. The CDR3 spans 15 residues. Germline V gives CDR1 MNHEY, CDR2 SVGAGI. The V gene lost 6 bases and the J gene lost 0 bases, with 11 bases spanning the gap. CDR3 residues: CASRNFPPNTGELFF. CDR3 in DNA: TGTGCCAGCAGAAACTTCCCCCCGAACACCGGGGAGCTGTTTTTT.

The CDR3 loop reads CASSDAIGTSGKQETQYF. CDR3 nucleotides: TGTGCCAGCAGTGATGCGATTGGGACTAGCGGGAAGCAAGAGACCCAGTACTTC. V and J are TRBV2 and TRBJ2-5, with 13 bases lining up with TRBD2. The CDR3 has 18 residues. Germline V CDR1 and CDR2: SNHLY, FYNNEI. V was clipped by 3 bases and J by 2 bases; unmatched bases: 9.

The J gene is TRBJ1-2, the V gene TRBV7-9; 8 bases map to TRBD1. V gave up 3 bases and J gave up 2 bases; unmatched junction bases: 5. This CDR3 has 15 amino acids. Looked up from germline, CDR1 is SEHNR and CDR2 is FQNEAQ (reference sequence). CDR3 loop: CASSFSRGLNYGYTF. DNA of the CDR3: TGTGCCAGCAGCTTTAGCAGGGGGCTAAACTATGGCTACACCTTC.

The J gene is TRBJ2-7, the V gene TRBV11-2; D might be TRBD2 (6 bases). Trimming took off 8 bases at V and 4 bases at J, with 21 bases between the two ends. This CDR3 is 15 amino acids long. Germline V gene sequence: CDR1 SGHAT, CDR2 FQNNGV. In DNA form, the CDR3 reads TGTGCCAGCGCGAAGGAGGGGAGTATGAGTTACGAGCAGTACTTC. It translates to CASAKEGSMSYEQYF. The full variable domain, with the rest looked up from reference TRBV11-2 and TRBJ2-7, is EAGVAQSPRYKIIEKRQSVAFWCNPISGHATLYWYQQILGQGPKLLIQFQNNGVVDDSQLPKDRFSAERLKGVDSTLKIQPAKLEDSAVYLCASAKEGSMSYEQYFGPGTRLTVT.

This chain uses TRBV27 with TRBJ2-1; 11 bases line up with TRBD2. The germline V gene encodes CDR1 MNHEY and CDR2 SMNVEV (reference sequence). Trimming cost V 2 bases and J 6 bases; bases outside gene matches: 3. The CDR3 covers 15 residues. The chain's CDR3 is CASSLLAGGFNEQFF. For the CDR3, the DNA is TGTGCCAGCAGTTTACTAGCGGGGGGTTTCAATGAGCAGTTCTTC.

The V gene is TRBV3-1 (or the pseudogene TRBV3-2), the J gene TRBJ2-7; D possibly corresponds to TRBD2 (5 bases). The CDR3 sequence is 14 residues long. Looked up from germline, CDR1 is LGHDT and CDR2 is YNNKEL (reference sequence). The V end lost 0 bases, the J end lost 3 bases, and 9 bases lay between the germline ends. The CDR3, as DNA: TGTGCCAGCAGCCAAGATTTGGACTTCTACGAGCAGTACTTC. It codes for CASSQDLDFYEQYF.

The chain joins TRBV15 to TRBJ2-1, with 14 bases that match TRBD2. This CDR3 is 16 amino acids long. From germline, CDR1 is LNHNV and CDR2 YYDKDF (reference sequence). The V segment lost 4 bases and the J segment 7 bases; nucleotides outside the gene matches: 6. For the CDR3, the DNA is TGTGCCACCAGCATCTCCGGGACTAGCGGGAGAAATGAGCAGTTCTTC. It codes for CATSISGTSGRNEQFF.

The chain carries TRBV11-2 and TRBJ2-5; TRBD2 is a possible D gene (6 bases). V lost 2 bases to trimming and J lost 7 bases, with 8 bases between them. The CDR3 is made up of 12 amino acids. From germline, CDR1 is SGHAT and CDR2 FQNNGV. CDR3 DNA: TGTGCCAGCAGCTTAATGGGAGGGACCCAGTACTTC. This codes for CASSLMGGTQYF.

The rearrangement uses TRBV10-3 and TRBJ1-5, with 9 bases that match TRBD1. The V gene end was trimmed by 9 bases and the J gene end by 7 bases; junction bases not matched to a gene: 4. Germline CDR1 is ENHRY and CDR2 is SYGVKD. The CDR3 length is 12 residues. In DNA form, the CDR3 reads TGTGCCATACAGGGGGCGGGGCAGCCCCAGCATTTT. Translating it yields CAIQGAGQPQHF.

The DNA of the CDR3 is TGTGCCAGCAGTGACTGGGGGCCCTATGGCTACACCTTC. It encodes CASSDWGPYGYTF. This rearrangement joins TRBV25-1 to TRBJ1-2; TRBD1 might be the D (6 bases). V lost 3 bases and J 4 bases, leaving 9 bases between the germline ends. The CDR3 is 13 amino acids. Germline V gene lookup returns CDR1 MGHDK and CDR2 SYGVNS.

This CDR3 is CASSLGRGQPQHF. In DNA form, the CDR3 reads TGCGCCAGCAGCTTGGGTCGCGGACAGCCCCAGCATTTT. The chain is built from TRBV5-1 and TRBJ1-5; D is ambiguous. The germline CDR1 and CDR2 sequences are SGHRS and YFSETQ. The CDR3 is 13 amino acids. Trimming removed 0 bases at V and 7 bases at J, with 8 bases between.

V is TRBV5-6 and J is TRBJ2-5; 7 positions agree with TRBD1. V dropped 7 bases and J dropped 4; count of bases not matched to a gene: 19. Per germline, CDR1 SGHDT and CDR2 YYEEEE. This CDR3 region has 17 residues. The CDR3 coding sequence is TGTGCCAGCGCTGGGGGCAGGGGGAAGATTCCCGCAGAGACCCAGTACTTC. Its translation is CASAGGRGKIPAETQYF.

The chain is built from TRBV6-6 and TRBJ2-3; 8 positions match TRBD1. Germline V gene lookup returns CDR1 MNHNY and CDR2 SVGAGI (reference sequence). CDR3 length equals 13 residues. Trimming removed 6 bases from V and 6 bases from J; junction bases left unmatched: 5. The CDR3 DNA sequence: TGTGCCAGCAGGGACAGGGAGTGGGATACGCAGTATTTT. Encoded protein: CASRDREWDTQYF.

This chain links TRBV28 with TRBJ2-7, with 8 bases that match TRBD1. Germline V CDR1 and CDR2: MDHEN, SYDVKM. V gave up 7 bases and J gave up 2 bases; unmatched junction bases: 7. CDR3 length equals 14 residues. The CDR3, as DNA: TGTGCCAGCAATTGGGACAGGACCCCCTACGAGCAGTACTTC. Its translation: CASNWDRTPYEQYF.

J is TRBJ1-2 and V is TRBV28; 8 bases match TRBD1. CDR1 is MDHEN and CDR2 is SYDVKM in the germline V gene. This CDR3 region has 13 residues. J gave up 8 bases and V 5 bases, and 7 bases lay outside the gene matches. This CDR3 reads CASSLRQGRGYTF. In DNA form, the CDR3 reads TGTGCCAGCAGTCTTCGACAGGGGAGGGGCTACACCTTC.